The rows below give T cell receptor beta chains drawn from one sample of a study of cytomegalovirus exposure and HLA in healthy donors. Clones were read by immunoSEQ multiplex PCR, and TCRdb kept only the in-frame ones, dropping some. The table records 73,000 or so clones, approximately 78% of them present only once. The sequencing input was PBMCs. The receptors shown here come from a human donor in good health. CDR3s include the opening cysteine and the closing phenylalanine or tryptophan. D genes are given only for firm matches. Where a row states a size, it is once, few, many or the class of an expanded clone; other rows omit it.

D,J,V,size,CDR3,DNA
TRBD2,TRBJ2-1,TRBV4-3,-,CASSQDREGYNEQFF,TGCGCCAGCAGCCAAGATAGGGAGGGGTACAATGAGCAGTTCTTC
TRBD1,TRBJ2-7,TRBV30,-,CAWSLDRGVYEQYF,TGTGCCTGGAGCCTTGACAGGGGGGTTTACGAGCAGTACTTC
-,TRBJ2-1,TRBV9,few,CASSVDSMGGYNEQFF,TGTGCCAGCAGCGTAGATTCTATGGGGGGCTACAATGAGCAGTTCTTC
TRBD1,TRBJ2-4,TRBV23-1,once,CASSRDRGLRSKNIQYF,TGCGCCAGCAGTCGCGACAGGGGGCTAAGGAGCAAAAACATTCAGTACTTC
TRBD1,TRBJ1-1,TRBV6-5,-,CASSQPGQGTEAFF,TGTGCCAGCAGTCAACCGGGACAGGGGACTGAAGCTTTCTTT
-,TRBJ1-6,TRBV11-2,-,CASSSFEDSPLHF,TGTGCCAGCAGTTCCTTTGAGGATTCACCCCTCCACTTT
-,TRBJ1-2,TRBV6-5,once,CASSDRGGYGYTF,TGTGCCAGCAGTGATCGGGGGGGCTATGGCTACACCTTC
TRBD1,TRBJ2-5,TRBV5-1,few,CASQKWTGPPMETQYF,TGCGCCAGCCAGAAATGGACAGGGCCCCCAATGGAGACCCAGTACTTC
-,TRBJ1-2,TRBV29-1,-,CSVEGGGSFGYTF,TGCAGCGTTGAAGGGGGCGGTTCTTTTGGCTACACCTTC
TRBD1,TRBJ1-5,TRBV18,-,CASSPGTGVQPQHF,TGTGCCAGCTCTCCCGGGACAGGGGTTCAGCCCCAGCATTTT
TRBD1,TRBJ2-3,TRBV7-6,-,CASSLAGQGTDTQYF,TGTGCCAGCAGCTTAGCGGGACAGGGCACAGATACGCAGTATTTT
TRBD1,TRBJ1-3,TRBV5-1,once,CASSSTGEGNTIYF,TGCGCCAGCAGCTCGACAGGGGAGGGAAACACCATATATTTT
-,TRBJ2-4,TRBV7-2,few,CASSLPQGGGSKNIQYF,TGTGCCAGCAGCTTACCCCAGGGTGGTGGGTCCAAAAACATTCAGTACTTC
-,TRBJ2-3,TRBV6-5,-,CASSYGAGTDTQYF,TGTGCCAGCAGTTACGGAGCGGGTACAGATACGCAGTATTTT
TRBD1,TRBJ1-3,TRBV7-9,few,CASRSHRGSGNTIYF,TGTGCCAGCAGAAGCCACAGGGGATCCGGAAACACCATATATTTT
TRBD1,TRBJ2-1,TRBV7-9,-,CASSRDRGLKNEQFF,TGTGCCAGCAGCCGGGACAGGGGTTTGAAAAATGAGCAGTTCTTC
TRBD2,TRBJ2-1,TRBV9,-,CASSVLAGADNEQFF,TGTGCCAGCAGCGTACTAGCGGGGGCAGACAATGAGCAGTTCTTC
TRBD1,TRBJ1-6,TRBV5-1,-,CASSALPGQNSPLHF,TGCGCCAGCAGCGCTTTACCGGGACAGAATTCACCCCTCCACTTT
TRBD1,TRBJ2-7,TRBV9,-,CASSVRQGYEQYF,TGTGCCAGCAGCGTAAGACAGGGGTACGAGCAGTACTTC
-,TRBJ1-4,TRBV10-2,-,CASSLERGIPNEKLFF,TGCGCCAGCAGTTTGGAACGAGGAATACCTAATGAAAAACTGTTTTTT
-,TRBJ2-7,TRBV18,once,CASSPGPPYEQYF,TGTGCCAGCTCACCAGGGCCTCCCTACGAGCAGTACTTC
TRBD2,TRBJ2-5,TRBV7-6,-,CASSLGRGGKETQYF,TGTGCCAGCAGCTTAGGGCGGGGGGGAAAAGAGACCCAGTACTTC
TRBD1,TRBJ1-1,TRBV19,-,CASSTRTGGAWASSEAFF,TGTGCCAGTAGTACACGAACAGGGGGCGCGTGGGCTAGTAGTGAAGCTTTCTTT
-,TRBJ2-5,TRBV19,-,CASSIRVRVGETQYF,TGTGCCAGTAGTATCCGGGTCCGGGTCGGAGAGACCCAGTACTTC
-,TRBJ1-6,TRBV21-1,-,CASSPDRGHHSPLHF,TGTGCCAGCAGCCCGGACAGGGGCCATCATTCACCCCTCCACTTT
-,TRBJ2-1,TRBV19,-,CASSTLRRVMEQFF,TGTGCCAGTAGTACCCTTAGGCGGGTAATGGAGCAGTTCTTC
TRBD2,TRBJ2-7,TRBV13,-,CASSLLGPAGVSYEQYF,TGTGCCAGCAGCCTTCTAGGTCCAGCGGGGGTTTCCTACGAGCAGTACTTC
TRBD1,TRBJ1-4,TRBV5-1,few,CASSLQGGDEKLFF,TGCGCCAGCAGCTTGCAAGGGGGCGATGAAAAACTGTTTTTT
TRBD1,TRBJ2-7,TRBV10-1,few,CASSPGTGAYEQYF,TGCGCCAGCAGTCCCGGGACAGGGGCCTACGAGCAGTACTTC
TRBD1,TRBJ2-7,TRBV28,once,CASRPRDRGRVEQYF,TGTGCCAGCAGACCCCGGGACAGGGGGAGGGTCGAGCAGTACTTC
TRBD2,TRBJ2-1,TRBV5-1,few,CASSSAGGYNEQFF,TGCGCCAGCAGCTCGGCGGGGGGGTACAATGAGCAGTTCTTC
-,TRBJ2-4,TRBV6-1,-,CASSLLAKNIQYF,TGTGCCAGCAGTTTACTAGCCAAAAACATTCAGTACTTC
-,TRBJ1-1,TRBV9,-,CASSVSRGPISAEAFF,TGTGCCAGCAGCGTTTCTAGGGGTCCCATTTCGGCTGAAGCTTTCTTT
-,TRBJ1-4,TRBV5-1,-,CASSLVPATNEKLFF,TGCGCCAGCAGCTTGGTCCCAGCAACTAATGAAAAACTGTTTTTT
TRBD2,TRBJ2-7,TRBV6-5,once,CASRYRLAGDEQYF,TGTGCCAGCAGATACCGGCTAGCGGGCGACGAGCAGTACTTC
TRBD1,TRBJ1-5,TRBV28,-,CASSAPDRGQDQPQHF,TGTGCCAGCAGTGCCCCGGACAGGGGCCAAGATCAGCCCCAGCATTTT
-,TRBJ2-3,TRBV2,-,CASSERGAVADTQYF,TGTGCCAGCAGCGAACGGGGGGCCGTCGCAGATACGCAGTATTTT
-,TRBJ2-3,TRBV10-1,-,CASSESKFSGIFTDTQYF,TGCGCCAGCAGTGAGTCGAAATTTTCAGGGATATTCACAGATACGCAGTATTTT
TRBD2,TRBJ2-1,TRBV5-1,-,CASSSGGGTYNEQFF,TGCGCCAGCAGCTCCGGCGGGGGGACCTACAATGAGCAGTTCTTC
-,TRBJ2-5,TRBV30,-,CAWAGGAQETQYF,TGTGCCTGGGCTGGGGGGGCTCAAGAGACCCAGTACTTC
-,TRBJ2-7,TRBV11-1,-,CASSLVRTGSAYEQYF,TGTGCCAGCAGCTTAGTTCGAACAGGGTCAGCCTACGAGCAGTACTTC
-,TRBJ2-5,TRBV11-1,once,CASSLEGQGGQETQYF,TGTGCCAGCAGCTTAGAGGGGCAGGGGGGCCAAGAGACCCAGTACTTC
TRBD2,TRBJ2-1,TRBV7-2,-,CASSLGGLRGGQNEQFF,TGTGCCAGCAGCTTAGGGGGGTTGCGGGGGGGCCAGAATGAGCAGTTCTTC
TRBD2,TRBJ2-3,TRBV5-4,-,CASSLEGGGGSTDTQYF,TGTGCCAGCAGCTTGGAGGGCGGGGGGGGGAGCACAGATACGCAGTATTTT
-,TRBJ2-5,TRBV11-3,once,CASSFTGTETQYF,TGTGCCAGCAGCTTTACAGGGACAGAGACCCAGTACTTC
-,TRBJ1-3,TRBV9,-,CASSSMGGYGNTIYF,TGTGCCAGCAGCTCCATGGGGGGATATGGAAACACCATATATTTT